This T cell receptor (beta chain) was retrieved from a study of Graves' ophthalmopathy and Graves' hyperthyroidism. Study information: Samples of peripheral blood were obtained at initial diagnosis, prior to treatment of any kind.

Ophthalmopathy in the donors was of moderate-to-severe activity, with CAS ≥3, NOSPECS ≥4 and duration under 3 months. The CDR3 sequence is 21 residues long. CDR1 is SEHNR and CDR2 is FQNEAQ in the germline V gene (reference sequence). After removal of 0 bases from V and 6 bases from J, the junction contained 25 bases not matched to a gene. As concerns this clonotype: The antigen is not known.

Amplification of the TCR beta CDR3 regions used RNA transcripts (as template). HTBI-primed RT-PCR formed the first round, and a multiplex PCR formed the second. TCRdb ran MiXCR on the multiplex PCR reads and lists one entry per CDR3 protein. This table holds about 240,000 distinct CDR3 sequences, 45% found once. Study findings and constraints: With almost 90% sensitivity and around 80% specificity, a 13-signature model separated ophthalmopathy from stable hyperthyroidism.

Specimen: peripheral blood. The receptor was isolated from an adult man with Graves' ophthalmopathy. The genes are TRBV7-9 and TRBJ1-2; 7 positions agree with TRBD1. CDR3 DNA sequence: TGTGCCAGCAGCTTAGCGGCCAGCGTTGGAGGGAGGGACAGCCAGGTTAATGGCTACACCTTC. It yields the protein CASSLAASVGGRDSQVNGYTF.